The entry below gives a single T cell receptor (beta chain) sequence along with its context. Its antigen is unidentified. The repertoire was sequenced with immunoSEQ multiplex PCR; TCRdb's copy has only in-frame clones and lacks some. Here the sample spans roughly 120,000 clones, 70% to 90% being singletons. This sample was taken from a study of T cell responses to AZD1222 COVID-19 vaccine. Notes on the study in general: Repertoires were collected only later (after the peak T cell response had occurred).

The clonotype originates from an adult in good health. Source: peripheral blood, taken on day 0 of AZD1222 vaccination.

The CDR3 region is CASSPPSGPGYQPQHF. The DNA of the CDR3 is TGTGCCAGCTCGCCTCCTTCCGGTCCAGGATATCAGCCCCAGCATTTT. V usage is TRBV18 and J usage is TRBJ1-5; D not certain. The CDR3 contains 16 residues. Germline CDR1 reads KGHSH; CDR2 reads LQKENI. With 6 bases removed from V and 5 bases from J, the gap between germline ends came to 20 bases.